The rows below give T cell receptor beta chains drawn from one sample of a study of blood T cell repertoires in COVID-19. Clones were sequenced by immunoSEQ multiplex PCR, and TCRdb holds only the in-frame ones, with some missing. Among 95,000 or so clones listed, 60% to 85% were seen once. The sequencing sample was made of peripheral blood. The source of these receptors is a woman of 80 years or more with active or convalescent COVID-19. Each CDR3 is given with its conserved first and last residue. D genes are given only for firm matches. The listing skips clone size in some rows; elsewhere it reads once, few, many or a size class.

>TRBV7-9|TRBJ2-5|NA|TRBD2
CASSSRTSQETQYF
TGTGCCAGCAGCTCTAGGACTAGCCAAGAGACCCAGTACTTC
>TRBV28|TRBJ2-4|NA|TRBD2
CASKGLAGSNIQYF
TGTGCCAGCAAGGGACTAGCGGGGTCAAACATTCAGTACTTC
>TRBV5-1|TRBJ2-3|NA|NA
CASSLEQGWDTQYF
TGTGCCAGCAGCTTGGAGCAGGGATGGGATACGCAGTATTTT
>TRBV7-2|TRBJ2-1|NA|TRBD2
CASSRLADYNEQFF
TGTGCCAGCAGCCGCCTAGCGGACTACAATGAGCAGTTCTTC
>TRBV7-2|TRBJ1-2|once|TRBD1
CASSPDRVRGYTF
TGTGCCAGCAGCCCGGACAGGGTGAGGGGCTACACCTTC
>TRBV3-1/TRBV3-2|TRBJ1-1|NA|TRBD1
CASSQQDRDTEAFF
TGTGCCAGCAGCCAACAGGACAGGGACACTGAAGCTTTCTTT
>TRBV6-1|TRBJ2-7|NA|NA
CASSASLQGPSSYEQYF
TGTGCCAGCAGTGCAAGCCTACAGGGACCGAGCTCCTACGAGCAGTACTTC
>TRBV10-2|TRBJ1-5|once|TRBD1
CASSEQGAQPQHF
TGCGCCAGCAGTGAACAGGGGGCTCAGCCCCAGCATTTT
>TRBV19|TRBJ2-2|NA|TRBD1
CASSTHRGGTGELFF
TGTGCCAGTAGTACCCACAGGGGCGGCACCGGGGAGCTGTTTTTT
>TRBV28|TRBJ1-1|few|NA
CASSFGENTEAFF
TGTGCCAGCAGTTTCGGGGAGAACACTGAAGCTTTCTTT
>TRBV6-2/TRBV6-3|TRBJ1-1|NA|TRBD1
CASSRTTGGVFF
TGTGCCAGCAGCCGTACAACAGGGGGAGTATTCTTT
>TRBV11-2|TRBJ1-1|NA|TRBD1
CASSSTFQGAAVNTEAFF
TGTGCCAGCAGCTCGACATTCCAGGGGGCGGCGGTGAACACTGAAGCTTTCTTT
>TRBV5-6|TRBJ2-6|NA|NA
CASSLGPVANVLTF
TGTGCCAGCAGCTTGGGTCCTGTGGCCAACGTCCTGACTTTC
>TRBV7-3|TRBJ2-2|NA|TRBD1
CASSRRQGGGELFF
TGTGCCAGCAGCAGACGACAGGGTGGCGGGGAGCTGTTTTTT
>TRBV28|TRBJ2-2|NA|NA
CASRWTPRRHRGAVF
TGTGCCAGCAGATGGACCCCCCGGCGACACCGGGGAGCTGTTTTT
>TRBV28|TRBJ2-7|NA|TRBD1
CASSSGGRGEQYF
TGTGCCAGCAGTTCAGGGGGCAGGGGCGAGCAGTACTTC
>TRBV5-1|TRBJ1-2|NA|TRBD1
CASSIGTGDDYGYTF
TGCGCCAGCAGCATAGGGACAGGGGACGACTATGGCTACACCTTC
>TRBV12-3/TRBV12-4|TRBJ2-7|NA|NA
CASSLPPHEEQYF
TGTGCCAGCAGCCTGCCCCCCCATGAGGAGCAGTACTTC
>TRBV2|TRBJ2-1|NA|NA
CASRGAGGHYNEQFF
TGTGCCAGCAGGGGCGCAGGGGGGCACTACAATGAGCAGTTCTTC
>TRBV4-2|TRBJ1-1|NA|TRBD1
CASSQGVWDSWNTEAFF
TGTGCCAGCAGCCAAGGGGTTTGGGACAGCTGGAACACTGAAGCTTTCTTT
>TRBV10-3|TRBJ2-6|NA|NA
CAISESGGSGANVLTF
TGTGCCATCAGTGAGTCAGGGGGTTCTGGGGCCAACGTCCTGACTTTC
>TRBV6-5|TRBJ1-2|NA|NA
CASRQTENYGYTF
TGTGCCAGCAGACAAACAGAGAACTATGGCTACACCTTC
>TRBV18|TRBJ2-7|NA|TRBD1
CASSLTGGEQYF
TGTGCCAGCTCTCTCACAGGGGGCGAGCAGTACTTC
>TRBV20-1|TRBJ2-5|NA|TRBD2
CSASGSGRSETQYF
TGCAGTGCTAGTGGGAGCGGGAGGTCAGAGACCCAGTACTTC
>TRBV21-1|TRBJ1-3|NA|NA
CASSKEPETGGNTIYF
TGTGCCAGCAGCAAAGAACCTGAGACCGGGGGGAACACCATATATTTT
>TRBV19|TRBJ2-7|NA|NA
CASSGRGTAYEQYF
TGTGCCAGTAGTGGGAGGGGGACGGCCTACGAGCAGTACTTC
>TRBV27|TRBJ1-6|NA|NA
CASRAGGRTSNSPLHF
TGTGCCAGCAGGGCGGGGGGCCGGACTTCTAATTCACCCCTCCACTTT
>TRBV5-6|TRBJ1-4|few|TRBD1
CASSLVAGGREKLFF
TGTGCCAGCAGCTTGGTTGCAGGGGGCCGGGAAAAACTGTTTTTT
>TRBV6-5|TRBJ1-5|once|NA
CASRAAFGQPQHF
TGTGCCAGCAGGGCAGCGTTCGGCCAGCCCCAGCATTTT
>TRBV9|TRBJ2-7|once|NA
CASSANAQANEQYF
TGTGCCAGCAGCGCCAACGCACAGGCGAACGAGCAGTACTTC
>TRBV27|TRBJ2-1|NA|TRBD1
CASSLWAGQGFPHSYNEQFF
TGTGCCAGCAGTTTATGGGCGGGACAGGGATTCCCACACTCCTACAATGAGCAGTTCTTC
>TRBV19|TRBJ2-4|once|NA
CASSIEGAGQGIQYF
TGTGCCAGTAGTATAGAGGGTGCTGGCCAGGGCATTCAGTACTTC
>TRBV7-2|TRBJ2-2|NA|TRBD2
CASSLSGNGAGELFF
TGTGCCAGCAGCTTAAGCGGGAACGGAGCCGGGGAGCTGTTTTTT
>TRBV2|TRBJ2-5|NA|NA
CASMNRLEETQYF
TGTGCCAGCATGAACAGGCTTGAAGAGACCCAGTACTTC
>TRBV7-2|TRBJ1-2|NA|TRBD1
CASSLVGQGGGYTF
TGTGCCAGCAGCTTAGTTGGACAGGGAGGTGGCTACACCTTC
>TRBV6-5|TRBJ1-2|NA|NA
CASSYSGQYYGYTF
TGTGCCAGCAGTTACTCAGGACAGTACTATGGCTACACCTTC
>TRBV20-1|TRBJ2-3|once|TRBD2
CSARGGGEGLRPDTQYF
TGCAGTGCTCGTGGGGGAGGGGAGGGATTGAGGCCAGATACGCAGTATTTT
>TRBV21-1|TRBJ1-2|NA|NA
CASQTRGNINYGYTF
TGTGCCTCTCAAACCCGCGGAAACATTAACTATGGCTACACCTTC
>TRBV4-1|TRBJ1-3|NA|NA
CASSQSQGLLGNTIYF
TGCGCCAGCAGCCAGTCGCAGGGACTCCTTGGAAACACCATATATTTT
>TRBV5-1|TRBJ2-5|NA|TRBD2
CASSLGLAEAQETQYF
TGCGCCAGCAGCCTCGGACTAGCGGAGGCCCAAGAGACCCAGTACTTC
>TRBV5-1|TRBJ2-1|NA|NA
CASSLLGGADNEQFF
TGCGCCAGCAGCTTGTTGGGGGGTGCCGACAATGAGCAGTTCTTC
>TRBV27|TRBJ2-5|NA|NA
CASSPREGDETQYF
TGTGCCAGCAGTCCCCGAGAGGGAGACGAGACCCAGTACTTC
>TRBV7-2|TRBJ1-1|NA|NA
CASSLSRYSEAFF
TGTGCCAGCAGCTTAAGTCGGTACTCTGAAGCTTTCTTT
>TRBV7-9|TRBJ2-5|NA|NA
CASSAGGFQETQYF
TGTGCCAGCAGCGCAGGGGGGTTTCAAGAGACCCAGTACTTC
>TRBV4-2|TRBJ2-3|once|TRBD2
CASSRTGTREDTQYF
TGTGCCAGCAGCCGGACCGGGACTAGGGAAGATACGCAGTATTTT